These T cell receptor beta chains were read from a single sample in a study of blood T cell repertoires in COVID-19. Sequencing was performed with immunoSEQ multiplex PCR; in TCRdb, only in-frame clones are kept and a portion is missing. Here the sample spans under 400,000 clones, 90% being singletons. Sequenced sample: peripheral blood. These receptors were obtained from a man between 18 and 29 years old with active or convalescent COVID-19. Both conserved end residues are part of each CDR3. Each record gives: D gene, V gene, J gene, clone size, CDR3 protein, CDR3 DNA. The D gene is left open where the match is weak. For some rows the clone size is stated as once, few or many, or as a class when expanded; others skip it.

TRBD1	TRBV10-3	TRBJ1-3	-	CAIRQGAENTIYF	TGTGCCATCAGACAGGGGGCCGAAAACACCATATATTTT
-	TRBV30	TRBJ2-2	-	CAWRVQETGELFF	TGTGCCTGGCGAGTACAGGAAACCGGGGAGCTGTTTTTT
TRBD2	TRBV11-2	TRBJ2-1	-	CASSGGTRSLGDEQFF	TGTGCCAGCAGCGGAGGGACTAGGTCGCTTGGGGATGAGCAGTTCTTC
-	TRBV20-1	TRBJ1-2	-	CSERSNYGYTF	TGCAGCGAGAGGAGTAACTATGGCTACACCTTC
-	TRBV2	TRBJ1-1	-	CASRPNDRWSEAFF	TGTGCCAGCAGGCCAAACGACAGATGGAGTGAAGCTTTCTTT
TRBD2	TRBV11-2	TRBJ2-2	-	CASSFPGLAGGPLGGELFF	TGTGCCAGCAGCTTCCCAGGACTAGCGGGAGGGCCCTTGGGCGGGGAGCTGTTTTTT
TRBD1	TRBV6-6	TRBJ1-2	once	CASRTGQGYYGYTF	TGTGCCAGCAGGACCGGACAGGGTTACTATGGCTACACCTTC
-	TRBV9	TRBJ1-6	-	CASSVGGGGGSPLHF	TGTGCCAGCAGCGTAGGAGGCGGGGGGGGTTCACCCCTCCACTTT
TRBD1	TRBV7-2	TRBJ1-1	-	CASGQGPDTEAFF	TGTGCCAGCGGACAGGGGCCGGACACTGAAGCTTTCTTT
TRBD1	TRBV5-1	TRBJ1-6	-	CASSTRDRGGSPLHF	TGCGCCAGCAGCACCCGGGACAGGGGAGGATCACCCCTCCACTTT
-	TRBV21-1	TRBJ1-4	once	CASSNGGTGNLCPNEKLFF	TGTGCCAGCAGCAATGGTGGGACAGGGAATCTGTGTCCTAATGAAAAACTGTTTTTT
TRBD1	TRBV27	TRBJ1-6	-	CASSSPGGNSPLHF	TGTGCCAGCAGTTCACCAGGGGGGAATTCACCCCTCCACTTT
-	TRBV19	TRBJ1-3	once	CASSMGAISGNTIYF	TGTGCCAGTAGTATGGGGGCCATCTCTGGAAACACCATATATTTT
TRBD1	TRBV9	TRBJ1-2	-	CASSPEDRGHGYTF	TGTGCCAGCAGCCCTGAGGACAGGGGCCATGGCTACACCTTC
-	TRBV4-1	TRBJ2-3	-	CASSHLGLGTQYF	TGCGCCAGCAGCCATCTTGGGCTCGGTACGCAGTATTTT
TRBD2	TRBV24-1	TRBJ2-2	once	CATSDRGVSGGATGTGELFF	TGTGCCACCAGTGATCGTGGCGTTAGCGGGGGGGCCACGGGCACCGGGGAGCTGTTTTTT
-	TRBV4-1	TRBJ1-5	-	CASSQDESGNQPQHF	TGCGCCAGCAGCCAAGATGAGAGTGGCAATCAGCCCCAGCATTTT
-	TRBV5-1	TRBJ1-5	-	CASSPFTGNQPQHF	TGCGCCAGCAGCCCGTTTACAGGGAATCAGCCCCAGCATTTT